The subject of this entry is one T cell receptor (beta chain). What it binds is not known. The sample belongs to a study of blood T cells in healthy people across ages. Study-wide points: PBMCs went unsorted, and a conclusive naive versus antigen-experienced comparison was therefore prevented.

A second PCR, run for roughly 7 to 12 cycles, used a sample-barcoded 5' primer plus a J-beta primer mix. TCRdb reprocessed the 5' RACE reads with MiXCR, giving one entry per CDR3 protein. The data contain about 680,000 distinct CDR3 sequences, 45% to 50% of them seen just once; the ten biggest clones take up 25% to 35%. CDR1 SEHNR and CDR2 FQNEAQ come from the germline V gene (reference sequence). V was cut by 5 bases and J by 7 bases, with 14 bases left in between. The CDR3 totals 13 residues. Donors were healthy Caucasian individuals from Russia aged roughly 6 to 90. The clonotype comes from a woman aged 55-75 years in good health. The chain carries TRBV7-9 and TRBJ1-2; possible D gene TRBD1, 6 bases. Sequenced sample: blood. CDR3 protein: CASSPGRGVGYTF. The CDR3 region has the DNA TGTGCCAGCAGCCCCGGCAGGGGAGTTGGCTACACCTTC.